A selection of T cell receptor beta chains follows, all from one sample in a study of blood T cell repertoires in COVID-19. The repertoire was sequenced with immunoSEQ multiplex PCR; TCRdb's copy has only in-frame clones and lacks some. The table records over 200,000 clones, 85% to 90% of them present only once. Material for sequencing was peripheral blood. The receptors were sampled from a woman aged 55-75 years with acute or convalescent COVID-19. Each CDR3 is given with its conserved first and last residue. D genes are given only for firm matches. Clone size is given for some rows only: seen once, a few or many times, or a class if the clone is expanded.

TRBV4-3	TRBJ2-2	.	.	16	TGCGCCAGCAGCCAAGAGGTTAGCGTCGACACCGGGGAGCTGTTTTTT	CASSQEVSVDTGELFF
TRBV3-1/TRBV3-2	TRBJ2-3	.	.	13	TGTGCCAGCGGGGGAGGTAGCACAGATACGCAGTATTTT	CASGGGSTDTQYF
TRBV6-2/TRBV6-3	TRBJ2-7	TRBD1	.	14	TGTGCCAGCAGTTACCTCCGGACAGGGAACGAGCAGTACTTC	CASSYLRTGNEQYF
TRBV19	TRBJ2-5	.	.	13	TGTGCCAGTAGTATGAGTTGGGCAGAGACCCAGTACTTC	CASSMSWAETQYF
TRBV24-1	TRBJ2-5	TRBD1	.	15	TGTGCCACCAGTGACCGGACAGGGCCCCAAGAGACCCAGTACTTC	CATSDRTGPQETQYF
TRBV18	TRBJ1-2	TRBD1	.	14	TGTGCCAGCTCACCATCGGACAGGCTCTATGGCTACACCTTC	CASSPSDRLYGYTF
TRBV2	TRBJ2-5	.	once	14	TGTGCCACCCTAAGGGACTCCGGAAAGGGAACCCAGTACTTC	CATLRDSGKGTQYF
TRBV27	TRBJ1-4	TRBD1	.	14	TGTGCCAGCAGGGACAGGGGGCGAGGTGAAAAACTGTTTTTT	CASRDRGRGEKLFF
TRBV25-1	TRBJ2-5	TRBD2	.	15	TGTGCCAGCAGTATCACCACCGGGGGGGCGGAGACCCAGTACTTC	CASSITTGGAETQYF
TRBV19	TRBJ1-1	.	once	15	TGTGCCAGTAGTAGCAGACAGCTCGGGGGGGCTGAAGCTTTCTTT	CASSSRQLGGAEAFF
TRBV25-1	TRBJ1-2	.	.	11	TGTGCCAGTTCTACTAACTATGGCTACACCTTC	CASSTNYGYTF
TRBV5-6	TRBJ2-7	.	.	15	TGTGCCAGCAGCTTGGCCGAGACAGTCTACTACGAGCAGTACTTC	CASSLAETVYYEQYF
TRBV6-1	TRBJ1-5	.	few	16	TGTGCCAGCAGTGGGGACATCTTCCTTAGCAATCAGCCCCAGCATTTT	CASSGDIFLSNQPQHF
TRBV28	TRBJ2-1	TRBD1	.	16	TGTGCCAGCAGCACTACAGGGGCACTAAAACTCAATGAGCAGTTCTTC	CASSTTGALKLNEQFF
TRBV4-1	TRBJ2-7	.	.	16	TGCGCCAGCAGCCAACTCAGGGGAGTCAGCTCCTACGAGCAGTACTTC	CASSQLRGVSSYEQYF
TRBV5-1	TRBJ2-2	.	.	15	TGCGCCAGCAGCTTGAACCCGAGCGACACCGGGGAGCTGTTTTTT	CASSLNPSDTGELFF
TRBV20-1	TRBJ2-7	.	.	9	TGCAGTGCGGGCTGGGAGCAGTACTTC	CSAGWEQYF
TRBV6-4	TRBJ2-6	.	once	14	TGTGCCAGCAGTGATTCGGCTGGGGCCAACGTCCTGACTTTC	CASSDSAGANVLTF
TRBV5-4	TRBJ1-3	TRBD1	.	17	TGTGCCAGCAGCTTGGCCTTTGGACAGGCCACTGGAAAGACCATATATTTT	CASSLAFGQATGKTIYF
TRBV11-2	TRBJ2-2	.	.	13	TGTGCCAGCAGCACACTGAGGGCCGGGGAGCTGTTTTTT	CASSTLRAGELFF
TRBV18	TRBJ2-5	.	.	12	TGTGCCAGCTCGGAGGGACCCGAGACCCAGTACTTC	CASSEGPETQYF
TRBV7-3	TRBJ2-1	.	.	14	TGTGCCAGCAGCTTAATCGCGGGAAACAATGAGCAGTTCTTC	CASSLIAGNNEQFF
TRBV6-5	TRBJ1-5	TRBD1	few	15	TGTGCCAGCACCCCGGACAGGGGTAGCAATCAGCCCCAGCATTTT	CASTPDRGSNQPQHF
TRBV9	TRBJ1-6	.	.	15	TGTGCCAGCAGCGTAGGAGGCTCCTATAATTCACCCCTCCACTTT	CASSVGGSYNSPLHF
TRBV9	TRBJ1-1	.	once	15	TGTGCCAGCAGCGTAGAAGTGACATCGAACACTGAAGCTTTCTTT	CASSVEVTSNTEAFF
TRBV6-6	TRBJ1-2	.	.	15	TGTGCCAGCAGTTACTCGGGGGGTGGGAGCTATGGCTACACCTTC	CASSYSGGGSYGYTF
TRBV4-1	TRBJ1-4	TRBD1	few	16	TGCGCCAGCAGCCCCTTCCAGGGACAGGGACCGCAAAAACTGTTTTTT	CASSPFQGQGPQKLFF
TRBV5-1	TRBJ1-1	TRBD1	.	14	TGCGCCAGCAGCTTGCAGGGGGTAGGCACTGAAGCTTTCTTT	CASSLQGVGTEAFF
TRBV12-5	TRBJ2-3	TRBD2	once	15	TGTGCTAGTGGAGTAGCGGGGGGGCAGGGAGATACGCAGTATTTT	CASGVAGGQGDTQYF